This T cell receptor (beta chain) was sequenced for a study of spatial heterogeneity in lung cancer. The time point denotes: sample taken at primary tumor resection. Frozen PBMC, nontumor lung or tumor provided whole RNA, which was sequenced unsorted. The donors, 70 to 80 patients with untreated early-stage non-small cell lung cancer, provided the samples. This clonotype was seen ten or more times. The CDR3 contains 14 residues. Looked up from germline, CDR1 is MNHNS and CDR2 is SASEGT. Trimming removed 5 bases from V and 1 base from J, with 11 bases in between. Carried by each TCR cDNA molecule was a unique molecular identifier. TCRdb itself ran the 5' RACE reads through MiXCR, one entry per CDR3 protein. The table includes 7,500 to 9,500 distinct CDR3 sequences, roughly 8% detected once.

V gene TRBV6-1 combines with J gene TRBJ1-1; perhaps TRBD1 as D (5 bases). The TCR comes from a female donor with early-stage non-small cell lung cancer. The input for sequencing was PBMCs, taken at surgery. The CDR3 here is CASSHQGENTEAFF. The DNA of the CDR3 is TGTGCCAGCAGTCATCAGGGAGAGAACACTGAAGCTTTCTTT.